These 10 T cell receptor beta chains came from one sample sequenced in a study of blood T cell repertoires in COVID-19. TCRdb's table, derived via immunoSEQ multiplex PCR, lists solely in-frame clones and lacks some. Among 250,000 to 300,000 clones listed, about 90% were seen once. The sample comprised peripheral blood. These receptors all stem from a woman in her 50s who had recovered from COVID-19.

This chain joins TRBV24-1 and TRBJ2-5, with no clear D. With 3 bases removed from V and 4 bases from J, the gap between germline ends came to 5 bases. Germline CDR1 KGHDR, CDR2 SFDVKD. The CDR3 has 12 residues. The DNA of the CDR3 is TGTGCCACCAGTGATAGAGGAGAGACCCAGTACTTC. It encodes CATSDRGETQYF.

CDR3 protein: CASSTHAPRDEQFF. CDR3 nucleotides: TGCGCCAGCAGCACCCATGCCCCCAGGGATGAGCAGTTCTTC. The chain has TRBV5-1 and TRBJ2-1; D possibly corresponds to TRBD1 (5 bases). Trimming removed 4 bases from V and 8 bases from J, with 16 bases in between. CDR3 length: 14 residues. Per germline, CDR1 SGHRS and CDR2 YFSETQ.

The gene calls are TRBV18 and TRBJ1-2; no firm D call. The V gene's germline CDR1 is KGHSH and CDR2 LQKENI. V dropped 3 bases and J dropped 6 bases, with 11 bases sitting between them. CDR3 length: 13 residues. CDR3 residues: CASSPRNSDGYTF. The CDR3 DNA reads TGTGCCAGCTCACCCCGGAACAGTGATGGCTACACCTTC. The full variable domain, with the rest looked up from reference TRBV18 and TRBJ1-2, is NAGVMQNPRHLVRRRGQEARLRCSPMKGHSHVYWYRQLPEEGLKFMVYLQKENIIDESGMPKERFSAEFPKEGPSILRIQQVVRGDSAAYFCASSPRNSDGYTFGSGTRLTVV.

The J gene is TRBJ1-1, the V gene TRBV15, with no clear D. The CDR3 consists of 13 residues. V was pared by 4 bases and J by 6 bases, with 12 bases between. Germline lookup yields CDR1 LNHNV and CDR2 YYDKDF (reference sequence). CDR3 in DNA: TGTGCCACCAGCAAGCGGGGATTCGCTGAAGCTTTCTTT. Protein product: CATSKRGFAEAFF.

This clone was found a few times. The chain has TRBV19 and TRBJ1-1; 8 positions match TRBD1. The CDR3 runs 15 residues. Germline V gene data show CDR1 as LNHDA and CDR2 as SQIVND (reference sequence). V lost 3 bases, J lost 2 bases, and 5 bases stayed unmatched. This CDR3 is CASSINRGRNTEAFF. The DNA of the CDR3 is TGTGCCAGTAGTATTAACAGGGGGAGAAACACTGAAGCTTTCTTT.

This clone was observed once. The chain combines TRBV29-1 with TRBJ1-1; 8 bases are a match to TRBD1. Germline CDR1 is SQVTM and CDR2 is ANQGSEA. V dropped 8 bases and J dropped 1; count of bases not matched to a gene: 15. The CDR3 runs 16 residues. For the CDR3, the DNA is TGCAGCTCATTCGGCTTTTGGGACAGGACGAACACTGAAGCTTTCTTT. It is translated as CSSFGFWDRTNTEAFF.

The V gene is TRBV28, the J gene TRBJ1-6; D unclear. Germline V gene sequence: CDR1 MDHEN, CDR2 SYDVKM. CDR3 length: 15 amino acids. V was clipped by 3 bases and J by 7 bases, with 13 bases between them. The DNA of the CDR3 is TGTGCCAGCAGTTTGTTGTTGGGGAGAAATTCACCCCTCCACTTT. Amino acid sequence: CASSLLLGRNSPLHF.

This clone was seen just once. The genes are TRBV29-1 and TRBJ2-7; 7 nucleotides line up with TRBD1. Germline assignment: CDR1 SQVTM and CDR2 ANQGSEA. This CDR3 region has 13 residues. V lost 2 bases and J lost 2; bases outside the gene matches: 3. CDR3 protein: CSVEQGQPYEQYF. CDR3 nucleotides: TGCAGCGTTGAACAGGGACAGCCCTACGAGCAGTACTTC.

This clone was observed a few times. This chain connects TRBV9 to TRBJ1-6; D is unresolved. Trimming left V 0 bases short and J 10 bases short, with 8 bases between. The CDR3 runs to 13 residues. Germline lookup yields CDR1 SGDLS and CDR2 YYNGEE. In nucleotides, the CDR3 is TGTGCCAGCAGCGTAGGGGAGGTGTCACCCCTCCACTTT. Protein sequence: CASSVGEVSPLHF.

This chain connects TRBV28 to TRBJ2-4, with a possible D match to TRBD2 (6 bases). From germline, CDR1 is MDHEN and CDR2 SYDVKM. The CDR3 is 17 amino acids. The V gene lost 6 bases and the J gene lost 1 base, with 19 bases spanning the gap. CDR3 residues: CASSSLGEVVAKNIQYF. The CDR3 DNA is TGTGCCAGCAGCTCTCTAGGGGAGGTGGTGGCCAAAAACATTCAGTACTTC.